The source of this TCR beta chain is a study of CD8 T cells in ankylosing spondylitis. Broader study findings: Reportedly, disease-linked clones are significantly enriched in ankylosing spondylitis patients' matched synovial fluid. In ankylosing spondylitis blood, a motif of roughly eight highly homologous TCR beta variants appeared characteristic. Disease-linked clones displayed a CD8+ phenotype and appeared relatively rarely in peripheral blood.

TCRdb reprocessed the 5' RACE reads via MiXCR and lists one record per CDR3 protein. This table has about 450,000 distinct CDR3 sequences, about 25% appearing once. In the case of this clonotype: Its antigen is not known.

This CDR3 has 14 residues. V shed 5 bases, J shed 10 bases, and the junction held 9 bases outside the gene matches. This sequence originates from a male donor with ankylosing spondylitis. The sample consisted of blood, either unsorted or a sorted T cell fraction (not recorded which). The chain couples TRBV12-3 or TRBV12-4 to TRBJ2-1, with 9 bases identical to TRBD2. The CDR3 DNA sequence: TGTGCCAGCAGTCTTGGTAGCGGGAGAGGAGAGCAGTTCTTC. Its translation is CASSLGSGRGEQFF.